These 12 T cell receptor beta chains share one sample of origin, sequenced in a study of Ad26.COV2.S vaccination and SARS-CoV-2 variants. The treatment was: about 20 received Ad26.COV2.S at low or high dose, single or two shots; five or six received placebo; per-sample allocation not given. Repertoires come from day 63 after the first vaccine or placebo injection. Profiled with immunoSEQ multiplex PCR; TCRdb holds only in-frame clones, not every one. The table has 380,000 or so clones, 83% seen once. Specimen: peripheral blood, collected in a trial of Ad26.COV2.S vaccine versus placebo. The receptor source for this set is a person between 18 and 59 years old who received the Ad26.COV2.S COVID-19 vaccine or a placebo.

J is TRBJ2-1 and V is TRBV19, with D possibly TRBD1 on 6 matching bases. The germline CDR1 and CDR2 sequences are LNHDA and SQIVND (reference sequence). This CDR3 region has 15 residues. The V and J ends lost 7 bases and 1 base respectively, with 14 bases between them. The CDR3 DNA sequence: TGTGCCAGTACCCTCCGAGGACAGTCCTACAATGAGCAGTTCTTC. Protein sequence: CASTLRGQSYNEQFF. Full variable domain (missing parts from reference TRBV19 and TRBJ2-1): DGGITQSPKYLFRKEGQNVTLSCEQNLNHDAMYWYRQDPGQGLRLIYYSQIVNDFQKGDIAEGYSVSREKKESFPLTVTSAQKNPTAFYLCASTLRGQSYNEQFFGPGTRLTVL.

The rearrangement links TRBV12-3 or TRBV12-4 to TRBJ2-1, with D tentatively TRBD1 (5 bases). V was clipped by 5 bases and J by 9 bases, with 14 bases between them. The CDR3 consists of 13 residues. For the CDR3, the DNA is TGTGCCAGCAGTAGGAAGGGGCTGTCTGAGCAGTTCTTC. It specifies CASSRKGLSEQFF.

CDR3 protein: CASSYVSGRRYEQYF. CDR3 nucleotides: TGTGCCAGCAGTTACGTTTCTGGGAGACGCTACGAGCAGTACTTC. This chain links TRBV6-2 or TRBV6-3 with TRBJ2-7; the D gene is possibly TRBD2 (5 bases). Between the trimmed V and J ends, which lost 2 bases and 3 bases, there was a span of 14 bases. CDR1 is MNHEY and CDR2 is SVGEGT in the germline V gene. This CDR3 has 15 residues.

The chain combines TRBV5-1 with TRBJ1-4; no firm D call. V was trimmed by 0 bases and J by 1 base, leaving 7 bases between them. CDR3 size: 15 residues. Germline CDR1 and CDR2: SGHRS and YFSETQ. In DNA, the CDR3 is TGCGCCAGCAGCTTGGGGAAGGGAACTAATGAAAAACTGTTTTTT. It yields the protein CASSLGKGTNEKLFF.

This clone was seen only once. The chain has TRBV4-1 and TRBJ1-1; tentatively, D is TRBD1 (6 bases). Germline CDR1 reads MGHRA; CDR2 reads YSYEKL. Trimming pared 5 bases from V and 5 bases from J, leaving 24 bases between. The CDR3 length is 17 residues. CDR3 sequence reads: CASSDRTRGARRTEAFF. The CDR3 DNA reads as TGCGCCAGCAGCGATAGAACAAGGGGGGCCCGGAGGACTGAAGCTTTCTTT.

A single count supports this clone. The V gene is TRBV7-2, the J gene TRBJ1-2, with D possibly TRBD1 on 6 matching bases. CDR1 and CDR2 (germline): SGHTA, FQGNSA. The ends were cut back, 6 bases at V and 4 bases at J, with 15 bases in the middle. The CDR3 covers 14 residues. The CDR3 sequence: CASSSIPGVYGYTF. The CDR3 DNA follows: TGTGCCAGCAGTTCAATCCCAGGGGTCTATGGCTACACCTTC.

A word on this clone: Other nucleotide sequences from this sample produce the same CDR3. The genes are TRBV2 and TRBJ1-4; TRBD1 agrees at 8 bases. CDR3 size: 14 residues. J gave up 3 bases and V 4 bases, and 1 base lay outside the gene matches. CDR1 is SNHLY, CDR2 FYNNEI, per germline. This CDR3 reads CASSVQGANEKLFF. The CDR3 nucleotides read TGTGCCAGCAGTGTACAGGGGGCTAATGAAAAACTGTTTTTT.

The J gene is TRBJ2-1, the V gene TRBV6-4; either TRBD1 or TRBD2 may supply D (5 bases each). V was shortened by 6 bases and J by 6 bases, with 21 bases between the two germline ends. The germline V gene has CDR1 MRHNA and CDR2 SNTAGT. This CDR3 comprises 16 residues. The CDR3 reads CASSLQAGALVNEQFF. CDR3 DNA: TGTGCCAGCAGCCTGCAAGCCGGGGCGTTGGTCAATGAGCAGTTCTTC.

The chain carries TRBV5-1 and TRBJ2-1; a possible D gene is TRBD2 (5 bases). This CDR3 is 18 amino acids long. Deletions cut 0 bases from V and 0 bases from J, with 16 bases between. CDR1 is SGHRS and CDR2 is YFSETQ in the germline V gene. CDR3 in amino acids: CASSLANRGLDSYNEQFF. The CDR3, as DNA: TGCGCCAGCAGCTTGGCCAATCGGGGTCTGGACTCCTACAATGAGCAGTTCTTC.

The chain links TRBV11-2 to TRBJ2-1; D is perhaps TRBD2 (5 bases). The length of the CDR3 is 15 residues. The V gene's germline CDR1 is SGHAT and CDR2 FQNNGV. Trimming cost V 1 base and J 0 bases, with 7 bases left between them. The CDR3 sequence is CASSLAGNSYNEQFF. In DNA form, the CDR3 reads TGTGCCAGCAGCTTAGCCGGGAACTCCTACAATGAGCAGTTCTTC.

The rearrangement links TRBV3-1 (or the pseudogene TRBV3-2) to TRBJ2-1; TRBD2 aligns across 7 bases. CDR3 length: 14 residues. Trimming took 1 base from V and 4 from J; bases not matched to a gene: 1. Germline V CDR1 and CDR2: LGHDT, YNNKEL (reference sequence). The CDR3 here is CASSQGLAYNEQFF. CDR3 coding DNA: TGTGCCAGCAGCCAAGGACTAGCTTACAATGAGCAGTTCTTC.

The genes are TRBV4-1 and TRBJ1-2; D gene uncertain. Deletions cut 4 bases from V and 1 base from J, with 19 bases between. This CDR3 contains 17 residues. Germline V gene data show CDR1 as MGHRA and CDR2 as YSYEKL. This chain's CDR3 is CASSRSWAERVNYGYTF. The DNA of the CDR3 is TGCGCCAGCAGCCGGAGTTGGGCGGAGCGCGTTAACTATGGCTACACCTTC.